This passage covers 5 T cell receptor beta chains from one sample sequenced in a study of T cell responses to AZD1222 COVID-19 vaccine. Method: immunoSEQ multiplex PCR; TCRdb's copy keeps in-frame clones and lacks some. The sample has around 140,000 clones; roughly nine tenths are singletons. The material was peripheral blood, obtained on day 0 of AZD1222 vaccination. The receptors were sampled from an adult in good health.

This chain joins TRBV12-3 or TRBV12-4 and TRBJ2-7; the D is unclear. This CDR3 has 13 amino acids. The V gene lost 3 bases and the J gene lost 0 bases, with 6 bases spanning the gap. The chain's CDR3 is CASSFRSSYEQYF. DNA of the CDR3: TGTGCCAGCAGTTTCAGAAGCTCCTACGAGCAGTACTTC.

The chain is built from TRBV5-1 and TRBJ2-1; D uncertain. The germline V gene encodes CDR1 SGHRS and CDR2 YFSETQ. This CDR3 contains 15 residues. V was pared by 3 bases and J by 2 bases, with 12 bases between. As DNA, the CDR3 is TGCGCCAGCAGCTCTACCTCGGACGCCTACAATGAGCAGTTCTTC. It encodes CASSSTSDAYNEQFF.

CDR3 amino acids: CASSYRASTSSPYNEQFF. CDR3 coding DNA: TGCGCCAGCAGCTACCGGGCCTCTACTAGCAGCCCTTACAATGAGCAGTTCTTC. The genes are TRBV5-1 and TRBJ2-1; TRBD2 might be the D (6 bases). Germline lookup yields CDR1 SGHRS and CDR2 YFSETQ. With 3 bases removed from V and 4 bases from J, the gap between germline ends came to 23 bases. The CDR3 is made up of 18 amino acids.

J is TRBJ1-5 and V is TRBV5-8, with a tentative D call TRBD1 (5 bases). V was shortened by 0 bases and J by 3 bases, with 7 bases between the two germline ends. CDR3 length: 14 residues. CDR1 and CDR2 from the germline V gene are SGHTS and YDEGEE. CDR3 in DNA: TGTGCCAGCAGCTTGGGGACACACAATCAGCCCCAGCATTTT. Its protein product is CASSLGTHNQPQHF.

V usage is TRBV28 and J usage is TRBJ2-5; 8 bases agree with TRBD1. CDR3 length: 17 amino acids. CDR1 is MDHEN and CDR2 is SYDVKM in the germline V gene. V trimming: 4 bases; J trimming: 2 bases; junction bases outside the gene matches: 12. The CDR3 DNA reads as TGTGCCAGCAGTTCCCCGCCTCGGGACAGGCGACAAGAGACCCAGTACTTC. Its translation is CASSSPPRDRRQETQYF.